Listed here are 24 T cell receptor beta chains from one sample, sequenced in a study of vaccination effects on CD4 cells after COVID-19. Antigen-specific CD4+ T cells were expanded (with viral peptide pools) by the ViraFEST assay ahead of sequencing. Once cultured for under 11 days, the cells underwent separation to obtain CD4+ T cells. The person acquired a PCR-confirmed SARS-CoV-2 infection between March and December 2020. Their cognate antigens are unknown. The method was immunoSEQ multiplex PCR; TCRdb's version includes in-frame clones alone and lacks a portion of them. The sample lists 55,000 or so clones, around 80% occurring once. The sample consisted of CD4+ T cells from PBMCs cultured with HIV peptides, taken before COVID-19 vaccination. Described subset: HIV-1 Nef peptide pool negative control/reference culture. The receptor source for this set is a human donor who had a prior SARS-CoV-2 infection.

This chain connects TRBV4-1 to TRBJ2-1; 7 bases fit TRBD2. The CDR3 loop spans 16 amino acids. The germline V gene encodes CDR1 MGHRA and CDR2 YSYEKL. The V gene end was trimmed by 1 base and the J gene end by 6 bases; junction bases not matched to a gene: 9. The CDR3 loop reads CASSQVAGDFINEQFF. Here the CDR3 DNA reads TGCGCCAGCAGCCAAGTCGCGGGGGACTTTATCAATGAGCAGTTCTTC.

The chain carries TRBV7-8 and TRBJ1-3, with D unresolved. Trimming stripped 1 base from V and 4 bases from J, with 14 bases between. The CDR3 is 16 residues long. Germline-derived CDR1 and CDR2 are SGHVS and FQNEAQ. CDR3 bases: TGTGCCAGCAGCTTAGTTGGGCACCCGAGAGGAAACACCATATATTTT. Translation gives CASSLVGHPRGNTIYF.

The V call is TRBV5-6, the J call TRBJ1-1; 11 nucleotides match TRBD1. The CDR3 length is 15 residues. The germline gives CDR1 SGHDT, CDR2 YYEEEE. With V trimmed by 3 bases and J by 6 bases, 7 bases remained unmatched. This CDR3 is CASSYRDRGFSEAFF. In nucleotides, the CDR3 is TGTGCCAGCAGCTACCGGGACAGGGGGTTCTCTGAAGCTTTCTTT.

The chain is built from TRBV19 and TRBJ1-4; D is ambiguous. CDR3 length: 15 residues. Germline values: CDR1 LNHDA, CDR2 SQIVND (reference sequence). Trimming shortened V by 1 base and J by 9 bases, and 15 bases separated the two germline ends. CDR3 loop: CASSIVEAGSKKLFF. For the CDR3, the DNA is TGTGCCAGTAGTATAGTGGAGGCAGGTTCGAAAAAACTGTTTTTT.

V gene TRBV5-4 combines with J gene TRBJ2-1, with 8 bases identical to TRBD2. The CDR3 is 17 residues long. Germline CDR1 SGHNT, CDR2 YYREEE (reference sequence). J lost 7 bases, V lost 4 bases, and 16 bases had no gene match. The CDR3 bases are TGTGCCAGCAGCGTACCACCGGGACTAGGGCTCGGTAATGAGCAGTTCTTC. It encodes CASSVPPGLGLGNEQFF.

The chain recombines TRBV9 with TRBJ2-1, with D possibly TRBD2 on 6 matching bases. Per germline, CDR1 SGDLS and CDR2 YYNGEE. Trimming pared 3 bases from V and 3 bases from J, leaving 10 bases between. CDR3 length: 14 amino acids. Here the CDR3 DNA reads TGTGCCAGCAGCGCAGGGACTTTCTACAATGAGCAGTTCTTC. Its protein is CASSAGTFYNEQFF. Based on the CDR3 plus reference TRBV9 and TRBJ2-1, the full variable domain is DSGVTQTPKHLITATGQRVTLRCSPRSGDLSVYWYQQSLDQGLQFLIQYYNGEERAKGNILERFSAQQFPDLHSELNLSSLELGDSALYFCASSAGTFYNEQFFGPGTRLTVL.

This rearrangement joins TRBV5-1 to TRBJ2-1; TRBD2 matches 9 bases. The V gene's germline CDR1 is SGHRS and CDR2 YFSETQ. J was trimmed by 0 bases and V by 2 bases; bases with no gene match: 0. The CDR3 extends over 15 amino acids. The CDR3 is CASSFSGSSYNEQFF. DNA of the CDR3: TGCGCCAGCAGCTTTAGCGGGAGCTCCTACAATGAGCAGTTCTTC.

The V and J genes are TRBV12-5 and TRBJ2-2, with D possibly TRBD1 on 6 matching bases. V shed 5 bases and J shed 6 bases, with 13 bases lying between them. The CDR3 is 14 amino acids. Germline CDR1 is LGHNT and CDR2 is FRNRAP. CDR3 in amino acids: CASGPYRAPGELFF. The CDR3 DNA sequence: TGTGCTAGTGGTCCTTACAGGGCCCCCGGGGAGCTGTTTTTT.

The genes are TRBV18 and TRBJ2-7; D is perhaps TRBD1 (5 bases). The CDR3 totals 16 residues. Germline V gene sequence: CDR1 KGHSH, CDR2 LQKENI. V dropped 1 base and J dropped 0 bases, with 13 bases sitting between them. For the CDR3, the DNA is TGTGCCAGCTCACCACTTGGTTCTGGGGCCTCCTACGAGCAGTACTTC. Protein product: CASSPLGSGASYEQYF.

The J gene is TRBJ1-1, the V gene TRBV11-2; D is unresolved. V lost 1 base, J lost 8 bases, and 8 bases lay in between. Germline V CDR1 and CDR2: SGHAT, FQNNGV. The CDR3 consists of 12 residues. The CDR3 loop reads CASSLGITEAFF. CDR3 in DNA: TGTGCCAGCAGCTTAGGTATCACCGAAGCTTTCTTT.

The CDR3: CASSMWQHSNQPQHF. The CDR3 DNA reads TGTGCCAGTAGTATGTGGCAGCATAGCAATCAGCCCCAGCATTTT. This chain links TRBV19 with TRBJ1-5; D is unresolved. CDR1 and CDR2 (germline): LNHDA, SQIVND (reference sequence). V lost 3 bases, J lost 0 bases, and 9 bases lay in between. The CDR3 covers 15 residues.

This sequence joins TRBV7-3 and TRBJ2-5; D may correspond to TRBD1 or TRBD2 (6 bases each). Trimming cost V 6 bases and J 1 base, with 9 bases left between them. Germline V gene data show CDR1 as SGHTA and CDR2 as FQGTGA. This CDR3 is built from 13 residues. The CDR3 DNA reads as TGTGCCAGCAGTCCGGGGGCCCAAGAGACCCAGTACTTC. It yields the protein CASSPGAQETQYF.

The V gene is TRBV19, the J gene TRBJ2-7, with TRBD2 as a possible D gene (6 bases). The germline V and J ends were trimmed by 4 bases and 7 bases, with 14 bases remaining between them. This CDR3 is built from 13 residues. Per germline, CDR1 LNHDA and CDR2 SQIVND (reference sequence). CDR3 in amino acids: CASSTGLRREQYF. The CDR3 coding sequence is TGTGCCAGTAGTACGGGACTCCGCCGAGAGCAGTACTTC.

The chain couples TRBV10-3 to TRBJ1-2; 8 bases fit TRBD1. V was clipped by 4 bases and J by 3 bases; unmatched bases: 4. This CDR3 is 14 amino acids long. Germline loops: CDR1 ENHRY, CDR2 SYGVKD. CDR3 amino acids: CAISARGQDYGYTF. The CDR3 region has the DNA TGTGCCATCAGTGCCAGGGGACAGGACTATGGCTACACCTTC.

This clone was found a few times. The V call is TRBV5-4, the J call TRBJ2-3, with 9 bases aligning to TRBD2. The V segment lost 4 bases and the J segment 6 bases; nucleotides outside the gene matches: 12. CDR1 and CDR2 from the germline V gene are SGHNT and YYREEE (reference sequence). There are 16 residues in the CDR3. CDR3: CASSKKTGTSSDTQYF. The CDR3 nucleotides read TGTGCCAGCAGCAAAAAAACCGGGACTAGCTCTGATACGCAGTATTTT.

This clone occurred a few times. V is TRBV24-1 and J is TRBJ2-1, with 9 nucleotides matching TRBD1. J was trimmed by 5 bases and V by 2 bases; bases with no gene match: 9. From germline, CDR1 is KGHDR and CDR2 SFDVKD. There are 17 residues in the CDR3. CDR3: CATSDSHTGGQNNEQFF. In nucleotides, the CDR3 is TGTGCCACCAGTGATTCCCATACAGGGGGCCAAAACAATGAGCAGTTCTTC.

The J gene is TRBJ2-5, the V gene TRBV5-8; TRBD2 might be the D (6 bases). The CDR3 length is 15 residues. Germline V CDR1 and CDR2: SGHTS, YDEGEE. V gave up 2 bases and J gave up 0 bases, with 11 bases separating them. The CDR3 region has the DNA TGTGCCAGCAGCTTTTTAGCGGTGTACCAAGAGACCCAGTACTTC. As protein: CASSFLAVYQETQYF.

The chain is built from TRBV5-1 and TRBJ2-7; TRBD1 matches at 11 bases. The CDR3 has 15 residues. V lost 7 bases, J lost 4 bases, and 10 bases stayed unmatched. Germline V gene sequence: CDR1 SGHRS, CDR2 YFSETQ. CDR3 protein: CASGKPGQGVYEQYF. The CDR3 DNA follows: TGCGCCAGCGGAAAACCGGGACAGGGGGTTTACGAGCAGTACTTC.

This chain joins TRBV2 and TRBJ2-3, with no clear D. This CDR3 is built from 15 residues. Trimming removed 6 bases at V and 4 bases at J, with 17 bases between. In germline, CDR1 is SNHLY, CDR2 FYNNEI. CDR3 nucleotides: TGTGCCAGCAGCGCGTGGGCTCCCCAATCAGATACGCAGTATTTT. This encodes CASSAWAPQSDTQYF.

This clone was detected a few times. CDR3 DNA sequence: TGTGCCAGCAGTTCGGGGGGTCGCCCCTCCTACGAGCAGTACTTC. Translating gives CASSSGGRPSYEQYF. The gene calls are TRBV6-5 and TRBJ2-7, with 7 positions matching TRBD2. Germline lookup yields CDR1 MNHEY and CDR2 SVGAGI. There are 15 residues in the CDR3. V gave up 4 bases and J gave up 0 bases; unmatched junction bases: 6.

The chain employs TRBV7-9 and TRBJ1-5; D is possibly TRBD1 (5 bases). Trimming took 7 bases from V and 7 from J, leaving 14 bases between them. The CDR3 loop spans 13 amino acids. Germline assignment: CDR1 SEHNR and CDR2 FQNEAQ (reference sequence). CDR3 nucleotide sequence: TGTGCCAGCAACGACGCGGGGGGGCAGCCCCAGCATTTT. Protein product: CASNDAGGQPQHF.

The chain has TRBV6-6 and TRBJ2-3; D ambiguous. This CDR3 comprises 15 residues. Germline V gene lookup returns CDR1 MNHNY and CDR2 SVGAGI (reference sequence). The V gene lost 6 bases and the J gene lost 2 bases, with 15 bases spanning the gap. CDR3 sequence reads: CASRRGTNPTDTQYF. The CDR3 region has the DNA TGTGCCAGCAGGCGCGGAACTAACCCCACAGATACGCAGTATTTT.

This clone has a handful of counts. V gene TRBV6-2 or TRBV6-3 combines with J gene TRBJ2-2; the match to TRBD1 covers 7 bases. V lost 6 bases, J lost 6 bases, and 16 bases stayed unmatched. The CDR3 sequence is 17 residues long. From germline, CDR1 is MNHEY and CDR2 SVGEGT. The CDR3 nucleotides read TGTGCCAGCAGCCATGACAGGGTTTATTATCGGTCCGGGGAGCTGTTTTTT. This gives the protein CASSHDRVYYRSGELFF.

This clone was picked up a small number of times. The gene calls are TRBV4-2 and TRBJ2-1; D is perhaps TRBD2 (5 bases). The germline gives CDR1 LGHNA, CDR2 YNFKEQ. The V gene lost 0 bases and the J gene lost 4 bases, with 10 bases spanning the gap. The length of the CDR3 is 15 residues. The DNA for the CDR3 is TGTGCCAGCAGCCAAGAGGAGCGGACGTACAATGAGCAGTTCTTC. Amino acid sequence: CASSQEERTYNEQFF.